Listed below are T cell receptor beta chains from one sample, sequenced in a study of CD8 T cells in ankylosing spondylitis. TCRdb called the 5' RACE reads again in MiXCR, with one record for every CDR3 protein. The sample contains about 300,000 distinct CDR3 sequences, roughly 12% of which appear only once. The sample was blood, either unsorted or a sorted T cell fraction (not recorded which). These TCRs come from a female donor with ankylosing spondylitis or in good health (not recorded which). Both conserved end residues are part of each CDR3. Fields, in order: clone size, J gene, D gene, V gene, CDR3 protein, CDR3 DNA. The D gene is left open where the match is weak. The size entry is marked missing in some rows and otherwise reads once, few, many or a size class.

many	TRBJ2-2	.	TRBV24-1	CATKGQSTGELFF	TGTGCCACTAAAGGACAGAGCACCGGGGAGCTGTTTTTT
many	TRBJ2-1	TRBD2	TRBV7-2	CASSSASGRTFNEQFF	TGTGCCAGCAGCTCTGCTAGCGGGAGAACTTTCAATGAGCAGTTCTTC
.	TRBJ1-1	.	TRBV10-3	CAINKSPLTQAFF	TGTGCCATCAATAAATCCCCCTTGACCCAAGCTTTCTTT
many	TRBJ2-2	.	TRBV20-1	CSARHRNTGELFF	TGCAGTGCTAGGCACAGAAACACCGGGGAGCTGTTTTTT
many	TRBJ2-3	TRBD1	TRBV20-1	CSARDYRGGTDTQYF	TGCAGTGCTAGAGATTACAGGGGAGGCACAGATACGCAGTATTTT
many	TRBJ1-2	TRBD1	TRBV5-1	CASSQGVREDGYTF	TGCGCCAGCAGCCAGGGGGTCAGGGAGGATGGCTACACCTTC
.	TRBJ2-5	.	TRBV7-2	CASSLQGRQETQYF	TGTGCCAGCAGTCTACAGGGAAGACAAGAGACCCAGTACTTC
many	TRBJ2-5	TRBD1	TRBV29-1	CSVAPSDRGQETQYF	TGCAGCGTGGCCCCCTCGGACAGGGGGCAAGAGACCCAGTACTTC
.	TRBJ2-7	.	TRBV2	CASSTGVPYEQYF	TGTGCCAGCAGTACAGGAGTCCCCTACGAGCAGTACTTC
.	TRBJ1-1	.	TRBV6-1	CASSASSGINTEAFF	TGTGCCAGCAGTGCTAGTTCAGGGATAAACACTGAAGCTTTCTTT
many	TRBJ1-5	.	TRBV20-1	CSATFGQPQHF	TGCAGTGCTACCTTTGGCCAGCCCCAGCATTTT
.	TRBJ2-2	TRBD1	TRBV5-1	CASSGQGAVDTGELFF	TGCGCCAGCAGCGGACAGGGGGCGGTCGACACCGGGGAGCTGTTTTTT
many	TRBJ1-6	.	TRBV5-1	CASSARGGNNSPLHF	TGCGCCAGCAGCGCCAGAGGAGGAAATAATTCACCCCTCCACTTT
many	TRBJ2-2	.	TRBV20-1	CSVPRPGTDTGELFF	TGCAGTGTTCCCCGACCGGGTACGGACACCGGGGAGCTGTTTTTT
many	TRBJ1-1	.	TRBV20-1	CSASYFGRARTEAFF	TGCAGTGCTAGTTATTTTGGCAGGGCCCGCACTGAAGCTTTCTTT
many	TRBJ2-3	TRBD1	TRBV7-9	CASSFSGTGGVPDTQYF	TGTGCCAGCAGCTTCTCCGGGACAGGGGGCGTCCCAGATACGCAGTATTTT
.	TRBJ2-1	TRBD2	TRBV5-1	CASSWGGEENEQFF	TGCGCCAGCAGCTGGGGGGGGGAAGAGAATGAGCAGTTCTTC